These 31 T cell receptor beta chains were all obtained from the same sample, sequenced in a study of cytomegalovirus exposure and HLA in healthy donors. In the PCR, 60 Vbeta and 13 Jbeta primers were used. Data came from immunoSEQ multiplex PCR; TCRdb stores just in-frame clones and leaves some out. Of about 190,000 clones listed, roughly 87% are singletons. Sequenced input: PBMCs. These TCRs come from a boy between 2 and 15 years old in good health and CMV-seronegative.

CDR3 protein: CASRPGQNTEAFF. CDR3 nucleotides: TGTGCCAGCAGACCGGGACAGAACACTGAAGCTTTCTTT. The chain carries TRBV28 and TRBJ1-1; weak D call: TRBD1 (6 bases). The CDR3 spans 13 residues. Per germline, CDR1 MDHEN and CDR2 SYDVKM. The V end was cut by 6 bases, the J end by 1 base, with 9 bases between.

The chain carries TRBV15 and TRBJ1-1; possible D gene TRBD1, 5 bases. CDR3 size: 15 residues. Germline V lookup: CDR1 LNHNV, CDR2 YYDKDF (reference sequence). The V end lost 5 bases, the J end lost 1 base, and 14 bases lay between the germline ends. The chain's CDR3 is CATSVGGGGNTEAFF. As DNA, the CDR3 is TGTGCCACCAGCGTCGGTGGGGGAGGGAACACTGAAGCTTTCTTT.

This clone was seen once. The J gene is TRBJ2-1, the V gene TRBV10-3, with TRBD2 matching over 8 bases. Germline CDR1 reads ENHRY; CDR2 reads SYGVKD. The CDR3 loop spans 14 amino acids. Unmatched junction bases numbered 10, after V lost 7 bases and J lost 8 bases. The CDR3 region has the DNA TGTGCCATCAACGGACTAGCCCGATCAGATGAGCAGTTCTTC. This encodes CAINGLARSDEQFF.

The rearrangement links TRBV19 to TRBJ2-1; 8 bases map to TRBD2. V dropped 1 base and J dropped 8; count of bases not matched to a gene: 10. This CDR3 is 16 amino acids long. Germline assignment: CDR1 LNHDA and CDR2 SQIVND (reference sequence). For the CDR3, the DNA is TGTGCCAGTAGTATAGTGGGAGCGGGAGAAACCTATGAGCAGTTCTTC. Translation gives CASSIVGAGETYEQFF.

The CDR3 region has the DNA TGTGCCAGCAGTTTCGCAGGGGAGAATCAGCCCCAGCATTTT. The encoded protein is CASSFAGENQPQHF. The rearrangement links TRBV28 to TRBJ1-5, with D possibly being TRBD1 (6 bases). Germline CDR1 and CDR2: MDHEN and SYDVKM. V shed 3 bases and J shed 4 bases, with 10 bases lying between them. This CDR3 spans 14 amino acids. Drawing the rest from reference TRBV28 and TRBJ1-5, the complete variable domain is DVKVTQSSRYLVKRTGEKVFLECVQDMDHENMFWYRQDPGLGLRLIYFSYDVKMKEKGDIPEGYSVSREKKERFSLILESASTNQTSMYLCASSFAGENQPQHFGDGTRLSIL.

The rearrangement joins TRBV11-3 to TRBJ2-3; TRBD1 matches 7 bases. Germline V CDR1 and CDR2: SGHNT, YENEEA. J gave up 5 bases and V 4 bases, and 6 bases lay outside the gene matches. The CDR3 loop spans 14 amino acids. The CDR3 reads CASSSGQERDTQYF. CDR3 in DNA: TGTGCCAGCAGCTCAGGACAGGAGCGAGATACGCAGTATTTT.

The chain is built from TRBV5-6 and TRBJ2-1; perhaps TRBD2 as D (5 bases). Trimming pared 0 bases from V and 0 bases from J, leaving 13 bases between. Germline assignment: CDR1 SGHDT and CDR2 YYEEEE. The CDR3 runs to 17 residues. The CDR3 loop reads CASSLARTSSSYNEQFF. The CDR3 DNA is TGTGCCAGCAGCTTGGCTCGCACTAGTAGCTCCTACAATGAGCAGTTCTTC.

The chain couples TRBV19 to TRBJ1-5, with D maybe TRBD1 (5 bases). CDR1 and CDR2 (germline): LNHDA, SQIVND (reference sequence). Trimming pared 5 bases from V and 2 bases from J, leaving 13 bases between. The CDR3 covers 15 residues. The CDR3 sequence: CASSGQGRGNQPQHF. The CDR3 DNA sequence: TGTGCCAGTAGTGGCCAGGGTAGGGGCAATCAGCCCCAGCATTTT. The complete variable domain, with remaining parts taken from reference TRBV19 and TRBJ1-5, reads DGGITQSPKYLFRKEGQNVTLSCEQNLNHDAMYWYRQDPGQGLRLIYYSQIVNDFQKGDIAEGYSVSREKKESFPLTVTSAQKNPTAFYLCASSGQGRGNQPQHFGDGTRLSIL.

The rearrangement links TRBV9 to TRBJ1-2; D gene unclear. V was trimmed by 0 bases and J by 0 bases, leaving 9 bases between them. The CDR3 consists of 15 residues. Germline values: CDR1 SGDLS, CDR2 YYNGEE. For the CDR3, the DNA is TGTGCCAGCAGCGTAGCTCACAGCTCTAACTATGGCTACACCTTC. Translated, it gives CASSVAHSSNYGYTF.

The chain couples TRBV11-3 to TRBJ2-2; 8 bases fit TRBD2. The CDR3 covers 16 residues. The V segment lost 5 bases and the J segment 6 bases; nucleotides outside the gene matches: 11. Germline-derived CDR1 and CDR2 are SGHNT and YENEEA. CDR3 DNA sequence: TGTGCCAGCAGCCCGGGCGGGGGGCAGGGCGCCGGGGAGCTGTTTTTT. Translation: CASSPGGGQGAGELFF. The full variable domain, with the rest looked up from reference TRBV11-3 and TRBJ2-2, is EAGVVQSPRYKIIEKKQPVAFWCNPISGHNTLYWYLQNLGQGPELLIRYENEEAVDDSQLPKDRFSAERLKGVDSTLKIQPAELGDSAVYLCASSPGGGQGAGELFFGEGSRLTVL.

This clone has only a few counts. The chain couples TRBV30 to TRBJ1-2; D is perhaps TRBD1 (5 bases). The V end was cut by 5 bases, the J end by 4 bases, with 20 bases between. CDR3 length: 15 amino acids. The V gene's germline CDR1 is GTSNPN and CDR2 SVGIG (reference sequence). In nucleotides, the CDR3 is TGTGCCTGGTCCTGGGGAGGGTCAGGGCCCTATGGCTACACCTTC. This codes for CAWSWGGSGPYGYTF.

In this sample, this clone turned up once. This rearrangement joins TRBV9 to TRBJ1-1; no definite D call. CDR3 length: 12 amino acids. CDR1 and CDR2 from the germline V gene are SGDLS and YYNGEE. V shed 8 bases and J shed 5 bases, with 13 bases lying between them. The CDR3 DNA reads TGTGCCAGTGCCGGGGTCCGGACTGAAGCTTTCTTT. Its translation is CASAGVRTEAFF.

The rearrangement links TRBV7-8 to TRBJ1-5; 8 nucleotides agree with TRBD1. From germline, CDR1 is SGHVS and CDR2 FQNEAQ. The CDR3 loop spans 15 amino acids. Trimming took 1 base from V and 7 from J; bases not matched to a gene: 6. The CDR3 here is CASSLDSSGGQPQHF. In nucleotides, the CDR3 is TGTGCCAGCAGCTTAGATTCCTCAGGGGGCCAGCCCCAGCATTTT.

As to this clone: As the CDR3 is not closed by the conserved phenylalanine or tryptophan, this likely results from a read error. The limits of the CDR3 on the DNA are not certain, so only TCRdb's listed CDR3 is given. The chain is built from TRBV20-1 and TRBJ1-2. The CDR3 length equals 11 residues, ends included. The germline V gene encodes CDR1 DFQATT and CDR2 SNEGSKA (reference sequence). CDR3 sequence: CSAREPERPTG.

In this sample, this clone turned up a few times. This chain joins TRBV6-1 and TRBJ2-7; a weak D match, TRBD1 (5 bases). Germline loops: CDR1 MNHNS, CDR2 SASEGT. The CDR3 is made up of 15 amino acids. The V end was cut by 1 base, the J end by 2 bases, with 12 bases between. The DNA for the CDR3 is TGTGCCAGCAGTGAAGGGACACATATTACCTACGAGCAGTACTTC. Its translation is CASSEGTHITYEQYF.

The CDR3 DNA follows: TGCGCCAGCAGTCACTTCAGGCAAGAGACCCAGTACTTC. Its protein product is CASSHFRQETQYF. The chain links TRBV23-1 to TRBJ2-5; D gene uncertain. TRBV23-1 carries the ORF label, with uncertain function. This CDR3 contains 13 residues. Trimming removed 3 bases at V and 2 bases at J, with 7 bases between.

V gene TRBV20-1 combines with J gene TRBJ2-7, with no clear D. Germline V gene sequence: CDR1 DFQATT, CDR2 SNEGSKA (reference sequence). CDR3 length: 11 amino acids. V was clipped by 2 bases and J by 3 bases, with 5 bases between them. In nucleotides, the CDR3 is TGCAGTGCTAGAAACAGCTACGAGCAGTACTTC. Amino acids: CSARNSYEQYF.

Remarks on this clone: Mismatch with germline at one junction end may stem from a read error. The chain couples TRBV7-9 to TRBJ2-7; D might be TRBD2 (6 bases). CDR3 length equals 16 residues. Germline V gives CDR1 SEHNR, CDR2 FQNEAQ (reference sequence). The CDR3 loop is CSSSPYAAGSSYEQYF. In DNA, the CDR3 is TGTTCCAGCAGCCCATACGCAGCGGGTAGCTCCTACGAGCAGTACTTC.

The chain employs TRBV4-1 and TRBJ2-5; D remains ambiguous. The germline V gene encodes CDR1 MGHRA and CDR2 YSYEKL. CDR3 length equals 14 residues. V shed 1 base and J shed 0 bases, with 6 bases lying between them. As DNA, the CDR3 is TGCGCCAGCAGCCAAGTAAGCGACCAAGAGACCCAGTACTTC. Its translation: CASSQVSDQETQYF.

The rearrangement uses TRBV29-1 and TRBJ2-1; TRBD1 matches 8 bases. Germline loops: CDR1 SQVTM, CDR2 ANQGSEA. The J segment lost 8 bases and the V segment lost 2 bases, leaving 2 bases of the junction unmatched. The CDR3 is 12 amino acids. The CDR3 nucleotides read TGCAGCGTTGAAACGGACAGGGATGAGCAGTTCTTC. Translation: CSVETDRDEQFF.

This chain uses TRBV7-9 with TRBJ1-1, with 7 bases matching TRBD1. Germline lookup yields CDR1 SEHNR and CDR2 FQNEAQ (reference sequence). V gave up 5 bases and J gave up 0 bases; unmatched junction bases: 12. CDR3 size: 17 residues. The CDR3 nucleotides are TGTGCCAGCAGCCAACGGGAAAGGACAGGTTTGAACACTGAAGCTTTCTTT. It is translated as CASSQRERTGLNTEAFF.

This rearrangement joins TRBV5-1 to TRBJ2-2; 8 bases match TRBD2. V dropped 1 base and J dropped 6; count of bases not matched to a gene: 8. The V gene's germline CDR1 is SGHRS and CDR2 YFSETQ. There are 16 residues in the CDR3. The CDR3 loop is CASSLLGLGSSGELFF. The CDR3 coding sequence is TGCGCCAGCAGCTTGTTGGGACTAGGTTCATCCGGGGAGCTGTTTTTT.

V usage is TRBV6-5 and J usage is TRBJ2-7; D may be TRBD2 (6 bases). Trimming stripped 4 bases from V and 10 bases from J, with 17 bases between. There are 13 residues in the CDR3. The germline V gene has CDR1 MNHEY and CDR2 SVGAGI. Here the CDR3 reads CASSLRDLRYQYF. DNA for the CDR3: TGTGCCAGCAGTTTGCGGGACCTTAGGTATCAGTACTTC.

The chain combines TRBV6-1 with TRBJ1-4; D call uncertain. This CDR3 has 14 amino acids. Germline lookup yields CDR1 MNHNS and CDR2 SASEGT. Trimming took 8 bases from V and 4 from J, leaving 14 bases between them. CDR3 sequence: CASSVRMGNEKLFF. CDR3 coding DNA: TGTGCCAGCTCCGTGCGGATGGGTAATGAAAAACTGTTTTTT.

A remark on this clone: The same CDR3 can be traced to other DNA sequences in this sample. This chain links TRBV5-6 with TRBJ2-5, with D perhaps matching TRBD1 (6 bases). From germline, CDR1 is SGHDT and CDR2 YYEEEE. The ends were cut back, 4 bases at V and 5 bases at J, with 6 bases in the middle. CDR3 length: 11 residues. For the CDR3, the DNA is TGTGCCAGCAGCAGGGGGGAGACCCAGTACTTC. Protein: CASSRGETQYF.

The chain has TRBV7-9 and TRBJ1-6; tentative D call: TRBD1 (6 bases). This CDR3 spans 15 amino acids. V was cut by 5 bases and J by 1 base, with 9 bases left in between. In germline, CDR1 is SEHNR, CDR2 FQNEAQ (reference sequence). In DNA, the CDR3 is TGTGCCAGCAGCCGACAGGTTTCCTATAATTCACCCCTCCACTTT. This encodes CASSRQVSYNSPLHF.

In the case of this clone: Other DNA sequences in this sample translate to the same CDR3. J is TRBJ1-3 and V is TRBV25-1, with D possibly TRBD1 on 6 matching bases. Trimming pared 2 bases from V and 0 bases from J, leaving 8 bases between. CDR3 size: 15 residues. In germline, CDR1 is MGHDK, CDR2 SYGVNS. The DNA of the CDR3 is TGTGCCAGCAGTGAACAGGGGCTCTCTGGAAACACCATATATTTT. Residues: CASSEQGLSGNTIYF.

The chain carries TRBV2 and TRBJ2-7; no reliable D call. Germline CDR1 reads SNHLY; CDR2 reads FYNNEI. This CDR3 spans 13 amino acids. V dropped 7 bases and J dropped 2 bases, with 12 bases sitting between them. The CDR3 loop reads CASTLEVTYEQYF. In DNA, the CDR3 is TGTGCCAGCACGCTAGAGGTGACCTACGAGCAGTACTTC.

CDR3 DNA: TGTGCCAGCAGCCCTCGCTATGCGGGGGCAGCAACTAATGAAAAACTGTTTTTT. This translates into CASSPRYAGAATNEKLFF. V gene TRBV7-8 combines with J gene TRBJ1-4; D may be TRBD1 (6 bases). Germline CDR1 reads SGHVS; CDR2 reads FQNEAQ. The length of the CDR3 is 18 residues. With 5 bases removed from V and 0 bases from J, the gap between germline ends came to 19 bases.

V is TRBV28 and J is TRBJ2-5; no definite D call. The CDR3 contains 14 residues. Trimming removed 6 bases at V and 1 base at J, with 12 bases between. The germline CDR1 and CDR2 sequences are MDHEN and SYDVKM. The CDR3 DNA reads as TGTGCCAGCAGCTCCCAGGCAGGCCAAGAGACCCAGTACTTC. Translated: CASSSQAGQETQYF.

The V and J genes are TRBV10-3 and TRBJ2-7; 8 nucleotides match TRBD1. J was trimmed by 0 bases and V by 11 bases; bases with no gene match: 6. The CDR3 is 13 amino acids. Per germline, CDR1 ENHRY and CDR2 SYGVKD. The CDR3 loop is CAARDRSSYEQYF. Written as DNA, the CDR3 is TGTGCCGCCCGGGACAGGAGCTCCTACGAGCAGTACTTC.